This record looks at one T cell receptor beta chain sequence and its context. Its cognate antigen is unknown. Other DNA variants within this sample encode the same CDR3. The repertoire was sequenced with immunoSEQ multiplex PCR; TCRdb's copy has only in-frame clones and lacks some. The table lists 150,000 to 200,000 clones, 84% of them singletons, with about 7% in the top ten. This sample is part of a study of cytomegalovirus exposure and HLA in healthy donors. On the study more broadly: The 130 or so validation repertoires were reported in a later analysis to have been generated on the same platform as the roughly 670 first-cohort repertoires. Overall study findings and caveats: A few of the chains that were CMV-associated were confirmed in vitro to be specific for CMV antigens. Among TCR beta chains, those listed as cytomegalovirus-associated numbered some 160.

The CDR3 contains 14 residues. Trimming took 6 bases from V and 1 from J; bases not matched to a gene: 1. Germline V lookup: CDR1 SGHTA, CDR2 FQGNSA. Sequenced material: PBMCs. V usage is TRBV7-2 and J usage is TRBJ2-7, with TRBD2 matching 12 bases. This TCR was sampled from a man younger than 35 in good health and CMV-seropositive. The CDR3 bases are TGTGCCAGCAGTCTAGCGGGAGGGTCCTACGAGCAGTACTTC. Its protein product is CASSLAGGSYEQYF.